The clone carrying this T cell receptor (beta chain) was seen a handful of times. What it binds is unknown. These data originate in a study of cytomegalovirus exposure and HLA in healthy donors. Study information: A subsequent analysis reported that the 95 to 150 validation repertoires were produced on the same platform that had also been used for the roughly 670 first-cohort repertoires. Study-level findings and limits: First-cohort TCR clusters were later found to tend to co-occur in the approximately 110 validation repertoires.

V lost 6 bases, J lost 9 bases, and 13 bases stayed unmatched. Germline CDR1 SNHLY, CDR2 FYNNEI. CDR3 length: 15 amino acids. Generated by immunoSEQ multiplex PCR, the TCRdb table keeps only in-frame clones and is missing some. This table has about 140,000 clones, roughly nine tenths appearing once. V is TRBV2 and J is TRBJ2-1, with 8 bases fitting TRBD2. The sequence was collected from a man between 18 and 35 years old in good health and CMV-seronegative. The material sequenced was PBMCs. The CDR3: CASRPLSGTRGEQFF. CDR3 nucleotides: TGTGCCAGCAGACCCCTGTCCGGGACTAGGGGTGAGCAGTTCTTC.